This T cell receptor (beta chain) originates from a study of blood T cell repertoires in COVID-19. About the research overall: Sample material is recorded as cDNA or gDNA derived from T cells, B-cell-depleted T cells, or PBMCs.

The CDR3 consists of 14 residues. Germline loops: CDR1 SGHRS, CDR2 YFSETQ. V shed 6 bases, J shed 5 bases, and the junction held 7 bases outside the gene matches. Method: immunoSEQ multiplex PCR; TCRdb's copy keeps in-frame clones and lacks some. The sample holds more than 30,000 clones, over 85% seen once. The sequenced sample consisted of peripheral blood. The chain combines TRBV5-1 with TRBJ2-5, with 10 bases fitting TRBD2. This receptor was obtained from a human donor with active COVID-19. The donor label of this sample is uncertain. The CDR3 loop is CASTSGGTAETQYF. CDR3 coding DNA: TGCGCCAGCACTAGCGGGGGAACGGCGGAGACCCAGTACTTC. The full variable domain, rest sourced from reference TRBV5-1 and TRBJ2-5, is KAGVTQTPRYLIKTRGQQVTLSCSPISGHRSVSWYQQTPGQGLQFLFEYFSETQRNKGNFPGRFSGRQFSNSRSEMNVSTLELGDSALYLCASTSGGTAETQYFGPGTRLLVL.